This is a list of T cell receptor beta chains from one sample in a study of tumor-infiltrating lymphocytes in oesophageal squamous cell carcinoma. TCRdb recomputed calls from the PCR reads with MiXCR, one row per CDR3 protein. The repertoire holds tens of thousands of distinct CDR3 sequences, with around a third as singletons. Sequencing was carried out using esophageal tumor tissue. The source of these receptors is a female donor with esophageal squamous cell carcinoma. CDR3s include the opening cysteine and the closing phenylalanine or tryptophan. A D gene is named only where the DNA matches it firmly. A clone size is listed for some rows: how often the clone was seen (once, few, many), or a class if it is expanded.

size: many; J: TRBJ2-2; D: TRBD2; V: TRBV7-9; CDR3: CASSLRLAGTGELFF; DNA: TGTGCCAGCAGCTTGAGACTAGCGGGAACCGGGGAGCTGTTTTTT
size: few; J: TRBJ2-3; D: TRBD2; V: TRBV11-2; CDR3: CASSFRGGRGNADTQYF; DNA: TGTGCCAGCAGCTTCCGTGGCGGGAGGGGGAACGCAGATACGCAGTATTTT
size: NA; J: TRBJ2-7; D: NA; V: TRBV7-6; CDR3: CASSFGATYEQYF; DNA: TGTGCCAGCAGCTTCGGGGCAACCTACGAGCAGTACTTC
size: once; J: TRBJ2-5; D: NA; V: TRBV7-9; CDR3: CDSSLAGRTGIETQYF; DNA: TGTGATAGCAGCTTAGCAGGGAGGACGGGTATAGAGACCCAGTACTTC
size: NA; J: TRBJ1-4; D: NA; V: TRBV28; CDR3: CASSRGTNEKLFF; DNA: TGTGCCAGCAGCCGGGGCACTAATGAAAAACTGTTTTTT
size: NA; J: TRBJ2-5; D: NA; V: TRBV19; CDR3: CASRGVGARRETQYF; DNA: TGTGCCAGTAGGGGAGTGGGGGCCCGCCGGGAGACCCAGTACTTC
size: many; J: TRBJ2-7; D: NA; V: TRBV5-4; CDR3: CASSLGTDYEQYF; DNA: TGTGCCAGCAGCTTGGGGACTGACTACGAGCAGTACTTC
size: NA; J: TRBJ2-7; D: TRBD1; V: TRBV5-3; CDR3: CASSLGQGGEYEQYF; DNA: TGTGCCAGCAGCCTGGGACAGGGGGGGGAGTACGAGCAGTACTTC
size: many; J: TRBJ2-7; D: NA; V: TRBV6-1; CDR3: CASSSGTRSYEQYF; DNA: TGTGCCAGCAGTTCCGGGACACGATCCTACGAGCAGTACTTC
size: few; J: TRBJ2-3; D: TRBD1; V: TRBV28; CDR3: CASIEGAGGTDTQYF; DNA: TGTGCCAGCATCGAGGGGGCAGGGGGCACAGATACGCAGTATTTT
size: NA; J: TRBJ2-1; D: NA; V: TRBV7-6; CDR3: CASSLAWGEQFF; DNA: TGTGCCAGCAGCTTAGCGTGGGGTGAGCAGTTCTTC
size: many; J: TRBJ1-2; D: TRBD1; V: TRBV28; CDR3: CASSPSLGDTGTGNNYGYTF; DNA: TGTGCCAGCAGCCCCTCCCTTGGGGATACCGGGACAGGGAATAACTATGGCTACACCTTC
size: few; J: TRBJ2-2; D: NA; V: TRBV5-1; CDR3: CASSLVGGVTGELFF; DNA: TGCGCCAGCAGCTTGGTGGGGGGCGTCACCGGGGAGCTGTTTTTT
size: many; J: TRBJ2-7; D: NA; V: TRBV27; CDR3: CASRPRDPTYEQYF; DNA: TGTGCCAGCAGACCCCGGGACCCCACCTACGAGCAGTACTTC
size: few; J: TRBJ2-1; D: NA; V: TRBV5-6; CDR3: CASSLSNEQFF; DNA: TGTGCCAGCAGCTTAAGCAATGAGCAGTTCTTC
size: NA; J: TRBJ2-1; D: NA; V: TRBV7-7; CDR3: CASSLIASGEQFF; DNA: TGTGCTAGCAGCTTAATAGCATCGGGTGAGCAGTTCTTC
size: many; J: TRBJ1-4; D: NA; V: TRBV19; CDR3: CASSIWNRATNEKLFF; DNA: TGTGCCAGTAGTATTTGGAACAGGGCAACTAATGAAAAACTGTTTTTT